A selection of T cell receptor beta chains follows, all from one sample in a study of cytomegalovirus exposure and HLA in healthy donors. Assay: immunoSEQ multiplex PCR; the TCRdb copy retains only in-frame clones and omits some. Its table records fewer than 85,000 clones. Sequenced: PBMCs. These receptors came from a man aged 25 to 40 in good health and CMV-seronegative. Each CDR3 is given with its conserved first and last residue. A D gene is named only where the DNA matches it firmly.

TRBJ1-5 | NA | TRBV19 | CASSARSYNQPQHF | TGTGCCAGTAGTGCTAGGTCTTACAATCAGCCCCAGCATTTT
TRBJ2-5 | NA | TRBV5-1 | CASSLAMASETQYF | TGCGCCAGCAGCTTGGCCATGGCATCTGAGACCCAGTACTTC
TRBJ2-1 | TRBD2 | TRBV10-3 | CAIRGTSGNNEQFF | TGTGCCATCAGAGGGACTAGCGGGAACAATGAGCAGTTCTTC
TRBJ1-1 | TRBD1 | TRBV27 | CASSLKAGGNTEAFF | TGTGCCAGCAGTTTAAAGGCAGGGGGCAACACTGAAGCTTTCTTT
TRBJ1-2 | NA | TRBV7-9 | CASSRGQSYGYTF | TGTGCCAGCAGCCGAGGACAGTCCTATGGCTACACCTTC
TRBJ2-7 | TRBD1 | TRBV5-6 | CASRRQGAYEQYF | TGTGCCAGCAGACGACAGGGGGCCTACGAGCAGTACTTC
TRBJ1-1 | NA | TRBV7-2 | CASSLQMNTEAFF | TGTGCCAGCAGCTTGCAGATGAACACTGAAGCTTTCTTT
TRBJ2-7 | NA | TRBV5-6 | CASSLGLLREQYF | TGTGCCAGCAGCCTTGGACTACTCAGAGAGCAGTACTTC
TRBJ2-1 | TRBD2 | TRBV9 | CASSVGSSGFYEQFF | TGTGCCAGCAGCGTAGGCTCTAGCGGGTTCTATGAGCAGTTCTTC
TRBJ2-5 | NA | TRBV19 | CASSIRPGVETQYF | TGTGCCAGTAGTATTAGGCCAGGGGTAGAGACCCAGTACTTC
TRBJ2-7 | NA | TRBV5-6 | CASSAHSYEQYF | TGTGCCAGCAGCGCCCACAGCTACGAGCAGTACTTC
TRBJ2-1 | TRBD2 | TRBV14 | CASRLTGTSGRSSYNEQFF | TGTGCCAGCAGGCTCACCGGGACTAGCGGGAGGAGCTCCTACAATGAGCAGTTCTTC
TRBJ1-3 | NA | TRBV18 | CASSPLPTTPPGNTIYF | TGTGCCAGCTCACCACTCCCGACTACGCCACCTGGAAACACCATATATTTT
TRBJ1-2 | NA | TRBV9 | CASSVNRRGYGYTF | TGTGCCAGCAGCGTAAACAGGAGGGGTTATGGCTACACCTTC
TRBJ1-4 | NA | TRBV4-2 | CASSQGVANNEKLFF | TGTGCCAGCAGCCAAGGAGTAGCTAATAATGAAAAACTGTTTTTT
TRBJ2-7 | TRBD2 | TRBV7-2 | CASSPSSGRSYEQYF | TGTGCCAGCAGCCCTTCTAGCGGGAGGTCCTACGAGCAGTACTTC
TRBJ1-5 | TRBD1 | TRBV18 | CASSPQFRGGNQPQHF | TGTGCCAGCTCACCACAATTCAGGGGGGGCAATCAGCCCCAGCATTTT
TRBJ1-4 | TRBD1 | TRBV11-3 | CASSLGDRTREEKLFF | TGTGCCAGCAGCTTAGGGGACAGGACCCGGGAGGAAAAACTGTTTTTT
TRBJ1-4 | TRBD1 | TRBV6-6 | CASRGAGTVINEKLFF | TGTGCCAGTAGAGGTGCCGGGACAGTAATTAATGAAAAACTGTTTTTT
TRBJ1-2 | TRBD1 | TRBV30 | CAWSSGTGHRSSFYGYTF | TGTGCCTGGAGTTCCGGGACAGGGCACCGCTCTTCCTTCTATGGCTACACCTTC
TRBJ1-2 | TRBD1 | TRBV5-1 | CASSPQDRVGGYTF | TGCGCCAGCAGCCCCCAGGACAGGGTTGGTGGCTACACCTTC
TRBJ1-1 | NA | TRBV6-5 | CASSYSSLNTEAFF | TGTGCCAGCAGTTACTCGAGCCTGAACACTGAAGCTTTCTTT
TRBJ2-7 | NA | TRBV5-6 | CASSLDRTYEQYF | TGTGCCAGCAGCTTGGACAGAACCTACGAGCAGTACTTC
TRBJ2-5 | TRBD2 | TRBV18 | CASSPGLAGDTQYF | TGTGCCAGCTCACCCGGACTAGCGGGGGACACACAGTACTTC
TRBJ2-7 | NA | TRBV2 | CASSDVEGRSSYEQYF | TGTGCCAGCAGTGACGTTGAGGGGAGGTCATCCTACGAGCAGTACTTC
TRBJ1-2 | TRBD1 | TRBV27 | CASSRQGYGYGYTF | TGTGCCAGCAGCAGACAGGGGTATGGCTATGGCTACACCTTC
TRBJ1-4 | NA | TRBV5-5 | CASSLETVEKLFF | TGTGCCAGCAGCTTGGAAACGGTAGAAAAACTGTTTTTT
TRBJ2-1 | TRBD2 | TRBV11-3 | CASSRGGALDEQFF | TGTGCCAGCAGCCGCGGGGGGGCCTTGGATGAGCAGTTCTTC
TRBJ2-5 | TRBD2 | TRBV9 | CASSVESGGVWVKETQYF | TGTGCCAGCAGCGTAGAGAGCGGGGGGGTGTGGGTTAAGGAGACCCAGTACTTC
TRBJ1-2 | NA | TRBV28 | CASNPSQGGGYTF | TGTGCCAGCAACCCGTCTCAGGGAGGTGGCTACACCTTC
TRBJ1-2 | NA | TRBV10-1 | CAGYVGLSYGYTF | TGCGCCGGTTACGTAGGACTCAGCTATGGCTACACCTTC
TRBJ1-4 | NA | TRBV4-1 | CASSQDAEDEKLFF | TGCGCCAGCAGCCAAGACGCAGAGGATGAAAAACTGTTTTTT
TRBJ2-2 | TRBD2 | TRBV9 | CASRGNSGGNTGELFF | TGTGCCAGCAGAGGGAATAGCGGGGGGAACACCGGGGAGCTGTTTTTT
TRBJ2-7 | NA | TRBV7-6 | CASSWNREYEQYF | TGTGCCAGCAGCTGGAACAGGGAGTACGAGCAGTACTTC
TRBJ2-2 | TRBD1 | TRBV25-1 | CASAGTGNTGELFF | TGTGCCAGCGCCGGGACAGGGAATACCGGGGAGCTGTTTTTT
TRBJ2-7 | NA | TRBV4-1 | CASSHPLSEQYF | TGCGCCAGCAGCCACCCCCTAAGCGAGCAGTACTTC
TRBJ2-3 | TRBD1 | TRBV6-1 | CASSLTGTGSDTQYF | TGTGCCAGCAGTCTTACCGGGACAGGGTCAGATACGCAGTATTTT
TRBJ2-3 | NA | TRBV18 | CASSPDSPTDTQYF | TGTGCCAGCTCACCTGACTCGCCCACAGATACGCAGTATTTT
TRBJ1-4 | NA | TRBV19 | CASSIDSREKLFF | TGTGCCAGTAGTATCGACAGTCGGGAAAAACTGTTTTTT
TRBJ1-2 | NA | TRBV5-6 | CASSLAGRDYGYTF | TGTGCCAGCAGCTTGGCCGGGAGGGACTATGGCTACACCTTC
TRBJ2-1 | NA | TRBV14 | CASSQGWGGPNEQFF | TGTGCCAGCAGCCAGGGATGGGGGGGCCCCAATGAGCAGTTCTTC
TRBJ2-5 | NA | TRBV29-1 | CSAEPWRSGVETQYF | TGCAGCGCCGAGCCCTGGCGGTCCGGGGTGGAGACCCAGTACTTC
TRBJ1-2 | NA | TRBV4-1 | CASSQDRSSRGYTF | TGCGCCAGCAGCCAAGATCGCAGTTCGAGGGGCTACACCTTC
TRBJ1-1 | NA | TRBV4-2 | CASSQDRQGGTEAFF | TGTGCCAGCAGCCAAGATAGGCAGGGAGGGACTGAAGCTTTCTTT
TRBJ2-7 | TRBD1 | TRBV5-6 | CASSLRDSAYEQYF | TGTGCCAGCAGCTTGCGGGACAGTGCCTACGAGCAGTACTTC
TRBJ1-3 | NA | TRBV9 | CASNSGGGSSGNTIYF | TGTGCCAGCAACTCCGGGGGGGGAAGCTCTGGAAACACCATATATTTT
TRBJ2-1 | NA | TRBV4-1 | CASSQVGGYEQFF | TGCGCCAGCAGCCAGGTCGGGGGATATGAGCAGTTCTTC
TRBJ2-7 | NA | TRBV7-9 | CASSSSGRHSYEQYF | TGTGCCAGCAGCTCCTCCGGCAGGCACTCCTACGAGCAGTACTTC